A selection of T cell receptor beta chains follows, all from one sample in a study of blood T cell repertoires in COVID-19. Some clones are missing from TCRdb's copy, which holds only in-frame ones; the method was immunoSEQ multiplex PCR. The table records about 130,000 clones, roughly 71% of them present only once. What was sequenced was peripheral blood. The receptors shown here come from an elderly man with acute or convalescent COVID-19. CDR3s include the opening cysteine and the closing phenylalanine or tryptophan. The D gene is left open where the match is weak. Expanded clones get a size class; other rows say once, few or many, or leave the size out.

clone_size d_call j_call v_call cdr3_nt cdr3_aa
NA NA TRBJ1-6 TRBV7-9 TGTGCCAGCAGCTTACTGCGGAATAACAATTCACCCCTCCACTTT CASSLLRNNNSPLHF
NA NA TRBJ2-3 TRBV18 TGTGCCAGCTCACCACCGGAGAACGCCGGCACAGATACGCAGTATTTT CASSPPENAGTDTQYF
NA NA TRBJ2-5 TRBV9 TGTGCCAGCAGCGTAGGGGTCGGACAGCAAGAGACCCAGTACTTC CASSVGVGQQETQYF
NA NA TRBJ2-5 TRBV9 TGTGCCAGCAGCGTAGTCTTGGGCCCGCATGCGACCCAGTACTTC CASSVVLGPHATQYF
NA NA TRBJ1-5 TRBV18 TGTGCCAGCAAGAACAGTAGCAATCAGCCCCAGCATTTT CASKNSSNQPQHF
NA TRBD2 TRBJ2-5 TRBV5-4 TGTGCCAGCAGCTCCGGGACTAGCGGGGGAAACCAAGAGACCCAGTACTTC CASSSGTSGGNQETQYF
NA NA TRBJ2-7 TRBV2 TGTGCCAGCACTCCGGTGAGCTACGAGCAGTACTTC CASTPVSYEQYF
NA TRBD2 TRBJ2-1 TRBV5-4 TGTGCCAGCAGCTTGGACTTAAGCGGGGGGACCGAGCAGTTCTTC CASSLDLSGGTEQFF
NA NA TRBJ1-4 TRBV5-6 TGTGCCAGCAGCCTTGCCGGCAACTACGGGGGGGAAAAACTGTTTTTT CASSLAGNYGGEKLFF
once NA TRBJ1-1 TRBV30 TGTGCCTGGAGGTGGCCAGACGGGAGATACGCTGAAGCTTTCTTT CAWRWPDGRYAEAFF
NA TRBD1 TRBJ1-5 TRBV6-1 TGTGCCAGCAGTGAACTCGGGCAGGGGGCCTCCAATCAGCCCCAGCATTTT CASSELGQGASNQPQHF
few TRBD1 TRBJ2-7 TRBV18 TGTGCCAGCTCACCATCCGGGACAGGGGGTAACGAGCAGTACTTC CASSPSGTGGNEQYF
NA TRBD2 TRBJ2-7 TRBV29-1 TGCAGCGTTGATTCTGGGGGGGACGAGCAGTACTTC CSVDSGGDEQYF
NA NA TRBJ2-1 TRBV7-6 TGTGCCAGCAGCCGAAGCACTGGGAGTGGGGTCTACAATGAGCAGTTCTTC CASSRSTGSGVYNEQFF
NA NA TRBJ1-6 TRBV5-6 TGTGCCAGCAGCTCCTGGGGGACACTTCATAATTCACCCCTCCACTTT CASSSWGTLHNSPLHF
NA TRBD1 TRBJ1-5 TRBV2 TGTGCCAGCGGGACAGGGGTTCAGCCCCAGCATTTT CASGTGVQPQHF
NA TRBD1 TRBJ1-1 TRBV12-3/TRBV12-4 TGTGCCAGCAGCAGGGACAGGGCGACTGAAGCTTTCTTT CASSRDRATEAFF
NA NA TRBJ2-2 TRBV5-1 TGCGCCAGCAGGGCGGCAGGGGTGAACACCGGGGAGCTGTTTTTT CASRAAGVNTGELFF
NA NA TRBJ1-2 TRBV12-3/TRBV12-4 TGTGCCAGCAGTTTAAATTCAGGGTATGGCTACACCTTC CASSLNSGYGYTF
NA TRBD1 TRBJ2-5 TRBV5-1 TGCGCCAGCAGCCAGGGACAGGGATCCCAAGAGACCCAGTACTTC CASSQGQGSQETQYF
NA TRBD1 TRBJ2-7 TRBV19 TGTGCCAGTAGCATCTGGGACAGGGCCTACGAGCAGTACTTC CASSIWDRAYEQYF
NA NA TRBJ2-7 TRBV5-4 TGTGCCAGCAGCTTGTCCCCTAGAATCTACGAGCAGTACTTC CASSLSPRIYEQYF
NA TRBD1 TRBJ1-4 TRBV14 TGTGCCAGCAGCCCCCGGACAGGGAGCTTTGAAAAACTGTTTTTT CASSPRTGSFEKLFF
NA TRBD2 TRBJ2-7 TRBV7-2 TGTGCCAGCAGCTTACGGTGGGCTAGCGGGGGGTCCTCCTACGAGCAGTACTTC CASSLRWASGGSSYEQYF
NA NA TRBJ1-1 TRBV4-1 TGCGCCAGCAGCCAATCCTACGGACTGATGAACACTGAAGCTTTCTTT CASSQSYGLMNTEAFF
NA NA TRBJ1-6 TRBV2 TGTGCCAGCAGTGAAGGGTTGAGCTCCTATAATTCACCCCTCCACTTT CASSEGLSSYNSPLHF
once NA TRBJ2-7 TRBV14 TGTGCCAGCAGCCAAGATTTCCTCTACGAGCAGTACTTC CASSQDFLYEQYF
NA NA TRBJ1-5 TRBV2 TGTGCCAGCAGCCCGGGGGGGTACAACCAGCCCCAGCATTTT CASSPGGYNQPQHF
many NA TRBJ1-5 TRBV5-4 TGTGCCAGCAGCGAGGATAATCAGCCCCAGCATTTT CASSEDNQPQHF
NA NA TRBJ1-2 TRBV6-5 TGTGCCAGCAGCCGAGGACAGGGCTACACCTTC CASSRGQGYTF
NA TRBD2 TRBJ2-4 TRBV9 TGTGCCAGCAGCAAGGGGAGGGAAAGGGCCAAAAACATTCAGTACTTC CASSKGRERAKNIQYF
NA TRBD1 TRBJ1-3 TRBV3-1/TRBV3-2 TGTGCCAGCAGCCAAGCTGAAACAGGGGAACCTGGAAACACCATATATTTT CASSQAETGEPGNTIYF
NA NA TRBJ1-6 TRBV6-5 TGTGCCAGCAGTCCCACACGGGAGAATTCACCCCTCCACTTT CASSPTRENSPLHF
NA TRBD2 TRBJ2-7 TRBV6-5 TGTGCCAGCAGTTCCTCGGGGGGAATGTGGGGCGAGCAGTACTTC CASSSSGGMWGEQYF
few NA TRBJ1-3 TRBV7-8 TGTGCCAGCAGCATAGACAGAACCTCTGGAAACACCATATATTTT CASSIDRTSGNTIYF
NA TRBD1 TRBJ2-5 TRBV5-5 TGTGCCAGCAGCTCCCTCCGGGACAGACAAGAGACCCAGTACTTC CASSSLRDRQETQYF
NA NA TRBJ2-1 TRBV27 TGTGCCAGCAGTTTAGGTTACGGCAGGACAAACAATGAGCAGTTCTTC CASSLGYGRTNNEQFF
NA TRBD2 TRBJ2-1 TRBV9 TGTGCCAGCAGCGTAGCGGGACTAGCGTATGAGCAGTTCTTC CASSVAGLAYEQFF
NA TRBD1 TRBJ1-1 TRBV11-2 TGTGCCAGCAGCTTAGCCAGGGACAGCACCTTCAACACTGAAGCTTTCTTT CASSLARDSTFNTEAFF
NA NA TRBJ2-5 TRBV18 TGTGCCAGCTCACCCCTATCTAGCGCCCAAGAGACCCAGTACTTC CASSPLSSAQETQYF
NA TRBD1 TRBJ1-5 TRBV3-1/TRBV3-2 TGTGCCAGCAGCTCAAGCAAAGGGGGCGCGTTGAGCAATCAGCCCCAGCATTTT CASSSSKGGALSNQPQHF